Below are 4 T cell receptor beta chains sequenced from a single sample in a study of patients and donors after allogeneic stem cell transplantation. TCRdb reprocessed the RT-PCR reads via MiXCR and lists one record per CDR3 protein. The sample records 30,000 to 40,000 distinct CDR3 sequences, around 33% being singletons. The sequencing sample was made of blood, either unsorted or a sorted T cell fraction (not recorded which). The receptors stem from a human donor who was either an allogeneic HSCT recipient or a stem cell or donor lymphocyte infusion donor (not recorded which). It is not recorded whose cells these are; they may come from a transplant donor.

This chain joins TRBV5-1 and TRBJ2-7; TRBD1 aligns across 10 bases. In germline, CDR1 is SGHRS, CDR2 YFSETQ. Trimming at V came to 0 bases and at J to 6 bases, leaving 3 bases not matched to a gene. CDR3 length: 14 residues. The CDR3 DNA is TGCGCCAGCAGCTTGGGACAGGGGGCTTCCGAGCAGTACGTC. Translating it yields CASSLGQGASEQYV.

This clonotype was recorded once. The chain couples TRBV4-3 to TRBJ2-5, with D tentatively TRBD2 (5 bases). CDR3 length: 12 amino acids. Trimming cost V 5 bases and J 7 bases, with 11 bases left between them. CDR1 is LGHNA and CDR2 is YSLEER in the germline V gene. The CDR3 DNA sequence: TGCGCCAGCAGCGAAGGAGGTGGGACCCAGTACTTC. It specifies CASSEGGGTQYF.

The V call is TRBV18, the J call TRBJ2-7; D gene ambiguous. The germline V gene encodes CDR1 KGHSH and CDR2 LQKENI. Trimming removed 2 bases from V and 6 bases from J, with 8 bases in between. The CDR3 runs to 12 residues. The CDR3 bases are TGTGCCAGCTCACCAAGAAGCGTCGAGCAGTACTTC. Amino acids: CASSPRSVEQYF.

This clonotype has only a few counts. J is TRBJ2-5 and V is TRBV10-3, with 9 nucleotides matching TRBD1. Per the germline V gene, CDR1 is ENHRY and CDR2 is SYGVKD. The length of the CDR3 is 14 residues. After removal of 2 bases from V and 4 bases from J, the junction contained 2 bases not matched to a gene. The DNA of the CDR3 is TGTGCCATCAGTGAGGAGGACAGGGGAGAGACCCAGTACTTC. It specifies CAISEEDRGETQYF.